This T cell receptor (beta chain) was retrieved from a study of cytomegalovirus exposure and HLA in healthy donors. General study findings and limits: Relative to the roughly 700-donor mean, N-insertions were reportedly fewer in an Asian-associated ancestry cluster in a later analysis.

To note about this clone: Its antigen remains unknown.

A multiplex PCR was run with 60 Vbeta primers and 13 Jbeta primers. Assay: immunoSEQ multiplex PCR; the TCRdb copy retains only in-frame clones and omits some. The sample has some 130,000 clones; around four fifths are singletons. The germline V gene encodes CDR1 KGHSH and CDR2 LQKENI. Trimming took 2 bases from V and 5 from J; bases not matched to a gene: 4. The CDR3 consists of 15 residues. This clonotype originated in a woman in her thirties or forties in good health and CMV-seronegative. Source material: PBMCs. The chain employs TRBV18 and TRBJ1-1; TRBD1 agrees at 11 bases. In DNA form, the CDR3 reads TGTGCCAGCTCACCATCGGGACAGGGGGGTACTGAAGCTTTCTTT. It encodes CASSPSGQGGTEAFF.